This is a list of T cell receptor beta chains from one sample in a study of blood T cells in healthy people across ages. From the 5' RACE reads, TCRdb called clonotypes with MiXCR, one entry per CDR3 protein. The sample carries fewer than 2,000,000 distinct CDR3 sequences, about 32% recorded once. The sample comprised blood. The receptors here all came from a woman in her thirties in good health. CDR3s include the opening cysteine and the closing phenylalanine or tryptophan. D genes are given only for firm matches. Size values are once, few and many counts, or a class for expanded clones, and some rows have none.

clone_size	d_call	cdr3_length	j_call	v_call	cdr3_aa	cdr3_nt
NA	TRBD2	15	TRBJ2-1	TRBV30	CAWRPRGGGYNEQFF	TGTGCCTGGAGGCCCAGGGGCGGGGGGTACAATGAGCAGTTCTTC
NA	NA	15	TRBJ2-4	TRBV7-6	CASSLRPNRRDIQYF	TGTGCCAGCAGCTTACGACCTAACAGGAGGGACATTCAGTACTTC
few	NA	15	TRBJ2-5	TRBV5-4	CASSLSGQAQETQYF	TGTGCCAGCAGCTTGTCGGGTCAGGCGCAAGAGACCCAGTACTTC
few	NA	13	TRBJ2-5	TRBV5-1	CASSWAESETQYF	TGCGCCAGCAGTTGGGCGGAGTCGGAGACCCAGTACTTC
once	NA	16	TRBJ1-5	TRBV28	CASSLDAGYNNQPQHF	TGTGCCAGCAGTTTGGACGCAGGCTATAACAATCAGCCCCAGCATTTT
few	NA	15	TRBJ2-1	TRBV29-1	CSAIDAGTNYNEQFF	TGCAGCGCAATCGACGCGGGTACCAACTACAATGAGCAGTTCTTC
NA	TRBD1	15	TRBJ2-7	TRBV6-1	CASSDLQGAPYEQYF	TGTGCCAGCAGCGATTTACAGGGGGCCCCCTACGAGCAGTACTTC
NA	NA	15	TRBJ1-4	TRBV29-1	CSVARQSATNEKLFF	TGCAGCGTTGCCCGACAGTCCGCAACTAATGAAAAACTGTTTTTT
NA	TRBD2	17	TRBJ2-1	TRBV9	CASSVNPSGGSLNEQFF	TGTGCCAGCAGCGTAAACCCTTCCGGCGGGAGTCTCAATGAGCAGTTCTTC
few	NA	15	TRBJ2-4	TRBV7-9	CASSLGVLAKSIQYF	TGTGCCAGCAGCTTGGGGGTATTGGCCAAAAGCATTCAGTACTTC
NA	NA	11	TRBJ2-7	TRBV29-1	CNVGDRYEQYF	TGCAACGTGGGGGACCGCTACGAGCAGTACTTC
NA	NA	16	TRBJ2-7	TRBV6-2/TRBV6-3	CASSYNRGRLSYEQYF	TGTGCCAGCAGTTATAACCGGGGGCGTTTGTCCTACGAGCAGTACTTC
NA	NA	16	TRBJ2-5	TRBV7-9	CASSYRGPRGLETQYF	TGTGCCAGCAGCTATAGAGGACCCCGGGGGTTAGAGACCCAGTACTTC
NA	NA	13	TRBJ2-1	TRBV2	CASSDTAANEQFF	TGTGCCAGCAGTGACACGGCCGCTAATGAGCAGTTCTTC
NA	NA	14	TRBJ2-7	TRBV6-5	CASSRRGVFYEQYF	TGTGCCAGCAGTAGAAGGGGCGTCTTCTACGAGCAGTACTTC
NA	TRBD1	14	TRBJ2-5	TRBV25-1	CASSVTGVRETQYF	TGTGCCAGCAGTGTCACAGGGGTCCGAGAGACCCAGTACTTC
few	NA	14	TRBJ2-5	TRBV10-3	CAISEQTNQETQYF	TGTGCCATCAGTGAGCAAACAAACCAAGAGACCCAGTACTTC
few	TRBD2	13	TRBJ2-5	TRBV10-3	CAINRDYQETQYF	TGTGCCATCAACCGGGACTATCAAGAGACCCAGTACTTC
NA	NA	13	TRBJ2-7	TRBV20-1	CSLASGLAYEQYF	TGCAGTTTAGCGAGCGGGTTAGCCTACGAGCAGTACTTC
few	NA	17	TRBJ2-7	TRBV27	CASSLIGPGGAKYEQYF	TGTGCCAGCAGTTTAATTGGGCCGGGGGGCGCGAAATACGAGCAGTACTTC
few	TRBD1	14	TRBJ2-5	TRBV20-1	CSATDRGHDETQYF	TGCAGTGCCACAGACAGGGGGCACGATGAGACCCAGTACTTC
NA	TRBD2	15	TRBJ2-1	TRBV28	CASSGIAGTYNEQFF	TGTGCCAGCAGTGGAATAGCGGGTACCTACAATGAGCAGTTCTTC
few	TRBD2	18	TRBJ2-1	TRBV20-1	CSASRGLAGGPRGDEQFF	TGCAGTGCTTCGCGGGGACTAGCGGGAGGGCCGCGGGGCGATGAGCAGTTCTTC
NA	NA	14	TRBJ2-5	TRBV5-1	CASSSGRGGGEQYF	TGCGCCAGCAGCTCGGGACGCGGAGGGGGTGAGCAGTACTTC
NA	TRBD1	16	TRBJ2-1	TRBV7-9	CASSSTVGQGYNEQFF	TGTGCCAGCAGCTCTACCGTGGGACAGGGGTACAATGAGCAGTTCTTC
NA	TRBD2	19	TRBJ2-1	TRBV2	CASRAESFGLAGGYNEQFF	TGTGCCAGCAGGGCCGAATCTTTCGGACTAGCGGGGGGATACAATGAGCAGTTCTTC
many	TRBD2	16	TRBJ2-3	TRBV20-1	CSAILLAGGLADTQYF	TGCAGTGCTATCTTACTAGCGGGGGGGCTCGCAGATACGCAGTATTTT
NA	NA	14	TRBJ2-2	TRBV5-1	CASSPDSWPGELFF	TGCGCCAGCAGCCCGGACAGCTGGCCCGGGGAGTTGTTTTTT
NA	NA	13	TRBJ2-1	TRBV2	CASMGMALNEQFF	TGTGCCAGCATGGGTATGGCCCTCAATGAGCAGTTCTTC
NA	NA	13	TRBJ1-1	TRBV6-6	CASIINGRGEAFF	TGTGCCAGCATTATCAACGGGAGAGGTGAAGCTTTCTTT
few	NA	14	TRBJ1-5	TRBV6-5	CASSQGLFDQPQHF	TGTGCCAGCAGTCAAGGACTCTTCGATCAGCCCCAGCATTTT
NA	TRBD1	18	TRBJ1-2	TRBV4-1	CASSPGQTPTGVGYGYTF	TGCGCCAGCAGCCCTGGACAAACGCCGACAGGGGTAGGCTATGGCTACACCTTC
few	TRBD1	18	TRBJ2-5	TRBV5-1	CASSFVPGQGAGEETQYF	TGCGCCAGCAGCTTCGTCCCGGGACAGGGGGCGGGAGAGGAGACCCAGTACTTC
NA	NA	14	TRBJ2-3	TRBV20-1	CSASLGSGTDTQDF	TGCAGTGCTAGTCTCGGGAGTGGCACAGATACGCAGGATTTT
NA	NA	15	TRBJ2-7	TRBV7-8	CASSLVAEYSYEQYF	TGTGCCAGCAGCTTAGTAGCGGAGTACTCCTACGAGCAGTACTTC
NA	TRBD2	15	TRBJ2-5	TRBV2	CASSPAIAGYETQYF	TGTGCCAGCAGTCCCGCTATAGCGGGATATGAGACCCAGTACTTC
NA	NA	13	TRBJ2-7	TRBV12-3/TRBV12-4	CASSYQGLGEQYF	TGTGCCAGCAGTTATCAGGGGCTCGGCGAGCAGTACTTC
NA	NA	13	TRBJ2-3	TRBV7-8	CASSLPATDTQYF	TGTGCCAGCAGCCTCCCCGCTACAGATACGCAGTATTTT
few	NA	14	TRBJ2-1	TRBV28	CASSHPPVVSEQFF	TGTGCCAGCAGTCACCCCCCTGTGGTTAGTGAGCAGTTCTTC
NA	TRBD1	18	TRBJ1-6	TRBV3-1	CASSQERGRAPKDSPLHF	TGTGCCAGCAGCCAAGAAAGGGGGCGAGCCCCCAAGGATTCACCCCTCCACTTT
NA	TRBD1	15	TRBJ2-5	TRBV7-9	CASSLRDSRQETQYF	TGTGCCAGCAGCCTCCGGGACAGTCGACAAGAGACCCAGTACTTC
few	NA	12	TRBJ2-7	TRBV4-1	CASSQFGHEQYF	TGCGCCAGCAGCCAATTCGGGCACGAGCAGTACTTC
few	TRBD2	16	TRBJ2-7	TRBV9	CASSVGLAGAAVEQYF	TGTGCCAGCAGCGTAGGACTAGCGGGAGCCGCAGTGGAGCAGTACTTC
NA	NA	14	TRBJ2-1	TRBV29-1	CSVEGVEIYNEQFF	TGCAGCGTTGAAGGTGTGGAGATTTACAATGAGCAGTTCTTC
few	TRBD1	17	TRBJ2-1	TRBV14	CASSQVKQGADYNEQFF	TGTGCCAGCAGCCAAGTAAAACAGGGGGCGGACTACAATGAGCAGTTCTTC
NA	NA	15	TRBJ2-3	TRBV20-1	CSASSGTQAPDTQYF	TGCAGTGCTTCTTCCGGGACTCAAGCCCCAGATACGCAGTATTTT